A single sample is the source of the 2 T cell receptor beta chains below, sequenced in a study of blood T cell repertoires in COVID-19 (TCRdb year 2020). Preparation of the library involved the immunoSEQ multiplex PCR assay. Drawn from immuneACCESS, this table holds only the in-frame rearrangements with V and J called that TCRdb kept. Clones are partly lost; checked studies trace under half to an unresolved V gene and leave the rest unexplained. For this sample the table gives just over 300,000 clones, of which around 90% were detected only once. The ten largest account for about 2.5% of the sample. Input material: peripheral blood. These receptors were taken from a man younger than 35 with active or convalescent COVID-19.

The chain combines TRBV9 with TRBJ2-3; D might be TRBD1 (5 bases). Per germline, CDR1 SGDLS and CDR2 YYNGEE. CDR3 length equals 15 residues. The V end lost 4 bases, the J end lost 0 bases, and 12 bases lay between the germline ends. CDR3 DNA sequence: TGTGCCAGCAGCCCCCAACAGGTTAGCACAGATACGCAGTATTTT. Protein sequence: CASSPQQVSTDTQYF. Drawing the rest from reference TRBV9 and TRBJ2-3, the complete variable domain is DSGVTQTPKHLITATGQRVTLRCSPRSGDLSVYWYQQSLDQGLQFLIQYYNGEERAKGNILERFSAQQFPDLHSELNLSSLELGDSALYFCASSPQQVSTDTQYFGPGTRLTVL.

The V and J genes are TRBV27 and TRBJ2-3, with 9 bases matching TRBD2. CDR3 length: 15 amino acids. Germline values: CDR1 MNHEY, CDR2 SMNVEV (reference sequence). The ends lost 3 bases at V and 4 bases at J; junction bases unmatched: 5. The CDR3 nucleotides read TGTGCCAGCAGTTTTCTAGCGGGGTTGCCAGATACGCAGTATTTT. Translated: CASSFLAGLPDTQYF.